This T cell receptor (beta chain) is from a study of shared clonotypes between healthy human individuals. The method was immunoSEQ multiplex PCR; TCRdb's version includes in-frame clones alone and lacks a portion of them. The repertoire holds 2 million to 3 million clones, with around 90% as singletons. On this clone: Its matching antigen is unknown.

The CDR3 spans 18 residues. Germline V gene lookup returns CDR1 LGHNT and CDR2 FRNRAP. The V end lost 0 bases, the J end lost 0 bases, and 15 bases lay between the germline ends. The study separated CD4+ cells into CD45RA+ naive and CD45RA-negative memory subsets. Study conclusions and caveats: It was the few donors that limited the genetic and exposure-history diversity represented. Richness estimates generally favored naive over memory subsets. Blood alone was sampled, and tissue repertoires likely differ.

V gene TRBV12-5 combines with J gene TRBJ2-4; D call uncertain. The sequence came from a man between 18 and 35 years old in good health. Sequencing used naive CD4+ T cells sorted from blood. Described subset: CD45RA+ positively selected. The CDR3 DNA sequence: TGTGCTAGTGGTTTGGTAGGAAAGTCCCCACTAGCCAAAAACATTCAGTACTTC. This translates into CASGLVGKSPLAKNIQYF.